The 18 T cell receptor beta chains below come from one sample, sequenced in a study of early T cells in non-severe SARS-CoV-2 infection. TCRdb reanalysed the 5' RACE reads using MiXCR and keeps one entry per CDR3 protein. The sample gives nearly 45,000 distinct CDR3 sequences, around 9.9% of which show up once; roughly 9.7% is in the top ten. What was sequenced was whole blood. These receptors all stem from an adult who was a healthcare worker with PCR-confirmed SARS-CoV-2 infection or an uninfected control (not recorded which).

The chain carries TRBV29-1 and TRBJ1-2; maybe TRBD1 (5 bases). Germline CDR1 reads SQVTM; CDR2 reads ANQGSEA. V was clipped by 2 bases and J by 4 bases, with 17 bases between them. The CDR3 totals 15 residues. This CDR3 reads CSVEKGIDAGYGYTF. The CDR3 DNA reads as TGCAGCGTTGAAAAGGGGATTGACGCTGGCTATGGCTACACCTTC.

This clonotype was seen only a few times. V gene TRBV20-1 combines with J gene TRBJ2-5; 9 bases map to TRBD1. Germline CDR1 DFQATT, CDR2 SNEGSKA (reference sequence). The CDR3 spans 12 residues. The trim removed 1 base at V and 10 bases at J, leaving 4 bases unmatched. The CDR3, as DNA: TGCAGTGCTAGAGGACAGGGGGGAAGCCAGTACTTC. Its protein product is CSARGQGGSQYF.

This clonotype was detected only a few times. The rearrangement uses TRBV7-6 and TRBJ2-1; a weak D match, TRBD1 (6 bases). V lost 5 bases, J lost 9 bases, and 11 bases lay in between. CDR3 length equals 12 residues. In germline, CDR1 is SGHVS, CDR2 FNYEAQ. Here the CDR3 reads CASSRPRGEQFF. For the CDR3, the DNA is TGTGCCAGCAGCCGCCCCAGGGGTGAGCAGTTCTTC.

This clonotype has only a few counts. The CDR3 spells CAISRTDTDTQYF. The CDR3 coding sequence is TGTGCCATCAGTCGGACAGACACAGATACGCAGTATTTT. The rearrangement joins TRBV10-3 to TRBJ2-3; tentatively, D is TRBD1 (6 bases). CDR3 length: 13 residues. Deletions cut 5 bases from V and 2 bases from J, with 8 bases between. CDR1 ENHRY and CDR2 SYGVKD come from the germline V gene.

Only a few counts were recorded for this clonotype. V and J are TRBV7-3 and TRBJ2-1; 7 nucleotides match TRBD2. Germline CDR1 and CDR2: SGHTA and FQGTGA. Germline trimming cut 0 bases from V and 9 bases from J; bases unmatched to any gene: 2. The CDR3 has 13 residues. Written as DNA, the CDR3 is TGTGCCAGCAGCTTAACTTCGGGAGGTGAGCAGTTCTTC. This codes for CASSLTSGGEQFF.

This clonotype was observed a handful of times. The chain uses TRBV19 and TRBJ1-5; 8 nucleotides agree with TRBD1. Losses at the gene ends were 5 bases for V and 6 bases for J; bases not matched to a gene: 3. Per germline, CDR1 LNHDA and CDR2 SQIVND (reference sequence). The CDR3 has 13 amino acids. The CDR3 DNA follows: TGTGCCAGTAGTGGCGACAGGGGTCAGCCCCAGCATTTT. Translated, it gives CASSGDRGQPQHF.

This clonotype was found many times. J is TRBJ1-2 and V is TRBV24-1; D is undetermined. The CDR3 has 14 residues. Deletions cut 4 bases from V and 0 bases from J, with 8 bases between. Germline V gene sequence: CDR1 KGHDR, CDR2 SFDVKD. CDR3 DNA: TGTGCCACCAGTGACCCAACCACTAACTATGGCTACACCTTC. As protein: CATSDPTTNYGYTF.

CDR3 in DNA: TGCAGTGCTAGAGTTAGCCTCGGAGGAAACATTCAGTACTTC. It specifies CSARVSLGGNIQYF. The chain is built from TRBV20-1 and TRBJ2-4, with a possible D match to TRBD2 (5 bases). V shed 1 base and J shed 6 bases, with 13 bases lying between them. Germline CDR1 is DFQATT and CDR2 is SNEGSKA (reference sequence). The CDR3 is made up of 14 amino acids.

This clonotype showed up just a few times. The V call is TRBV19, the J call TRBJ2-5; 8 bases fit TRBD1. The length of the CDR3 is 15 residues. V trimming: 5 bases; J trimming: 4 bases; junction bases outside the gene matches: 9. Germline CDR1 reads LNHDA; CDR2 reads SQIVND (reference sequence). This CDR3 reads CASSEPGQEAETQYF. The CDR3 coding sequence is TGTGCCAGTAGTGAGCCGGGACAGGAGGCAGAGACCCAGTACTTC.

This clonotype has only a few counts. CDR3 sequence reads: CAWSSTGAPEAFF. CDR3 sequence (DNA): TGTGCCTGGAGTTCTACAGGGGCCCCTGAAGCTTTCTTT. The chain links TRBV30 to TRBJ1-1, with TRBD1 matching 7 bases. With 2 bases clipped from V and 6 bases from J, the junction kept 6 bases outside the gene matches. Germline-derived CDR1 and CDR2 are GTSNPN and SVGIG (reference sequence). This CDR3 contains 13 residues.

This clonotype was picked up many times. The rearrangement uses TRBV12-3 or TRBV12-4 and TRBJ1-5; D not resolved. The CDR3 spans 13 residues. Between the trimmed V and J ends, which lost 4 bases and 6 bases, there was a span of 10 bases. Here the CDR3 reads CASSSRSGQPQHF. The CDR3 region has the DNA TGTGCCAGCAGTTCGCGGTCGGGTCAGCCCCAGCATTTT.

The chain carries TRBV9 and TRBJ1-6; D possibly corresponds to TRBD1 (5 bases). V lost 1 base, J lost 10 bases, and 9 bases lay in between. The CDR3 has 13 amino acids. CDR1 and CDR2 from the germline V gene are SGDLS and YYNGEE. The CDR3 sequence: CASSVFRDSPLHF. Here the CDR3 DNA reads TGTGCCAGCAGCGTATTTAGGGACTCACCCCTCCACTTT.

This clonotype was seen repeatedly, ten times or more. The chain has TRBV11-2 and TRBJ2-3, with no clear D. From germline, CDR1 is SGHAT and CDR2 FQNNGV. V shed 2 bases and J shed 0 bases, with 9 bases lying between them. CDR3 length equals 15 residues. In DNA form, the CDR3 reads TGTGCCAGCAGCTTAAGACGGCCGAGCACAGATACGCAGTATTTT. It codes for CASSLRRPSTDTQYF.

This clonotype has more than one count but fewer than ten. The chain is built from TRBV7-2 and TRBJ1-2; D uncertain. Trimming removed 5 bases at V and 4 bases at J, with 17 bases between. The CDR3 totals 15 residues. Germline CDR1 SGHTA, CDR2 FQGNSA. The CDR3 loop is CASSQPGRAGYGYTF. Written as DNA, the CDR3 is TGTGCCAGCAGCCAGCCCGGGAGGGCCGGCTATGGCTACACCTTC.

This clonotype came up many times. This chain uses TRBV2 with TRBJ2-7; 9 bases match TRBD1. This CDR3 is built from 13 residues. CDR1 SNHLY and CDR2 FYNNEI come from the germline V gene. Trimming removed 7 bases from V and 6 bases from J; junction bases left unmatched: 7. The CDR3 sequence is CASTPGTGPEQYF. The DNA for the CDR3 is TGTGCCAGCACCCCCGGGACAGGGCCCGAGCAGTACTTC. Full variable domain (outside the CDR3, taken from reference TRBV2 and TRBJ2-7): EPEVTQTPSHQVTQMGQEVILRCVPISNHLYFYWYRQILGQKVEFLVSFYNNEISEKSEIFDDQFSVERPDGSNFTLKIRSTKLEDSAMYFCASTPGTGPEQYFGPGTRLTVT.

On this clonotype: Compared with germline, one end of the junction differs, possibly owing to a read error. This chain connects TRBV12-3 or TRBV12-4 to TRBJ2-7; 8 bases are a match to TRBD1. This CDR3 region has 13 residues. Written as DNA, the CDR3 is TGTGCCAACAGTTTGATACAGGGGGGAGAGCAGTACTTC. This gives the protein CANSLIQGGEQYF.

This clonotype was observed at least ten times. The CDR3 DNA reads TGTGCCAGCAGCTTAGGACAGGGGCACTACGAGCAGTACTTC. The encoded protein is CASSLGQGHYEQYF. The chain links TRBV7-9 to TRBJ2-7, with 8 bases lining up with TRBD1. The V and J ends lost 1 base and 3 bases, in that order; junction bases with no gene match: 2. CDR1 and CDR2 from the germline V gene are SEHNR and FQNEAQ (reference sequence). The CDR3 loop spans 14 amino acids.

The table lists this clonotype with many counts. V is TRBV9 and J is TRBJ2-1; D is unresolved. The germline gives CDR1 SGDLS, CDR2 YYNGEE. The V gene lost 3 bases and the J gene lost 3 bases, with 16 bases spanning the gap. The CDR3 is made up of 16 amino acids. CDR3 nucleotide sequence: TGTGCCAGCAGCGAGCTAGACAACCCCTACTACAATGAGCAGTTCTTC. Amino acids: CASSELDNPYYNEQFF.